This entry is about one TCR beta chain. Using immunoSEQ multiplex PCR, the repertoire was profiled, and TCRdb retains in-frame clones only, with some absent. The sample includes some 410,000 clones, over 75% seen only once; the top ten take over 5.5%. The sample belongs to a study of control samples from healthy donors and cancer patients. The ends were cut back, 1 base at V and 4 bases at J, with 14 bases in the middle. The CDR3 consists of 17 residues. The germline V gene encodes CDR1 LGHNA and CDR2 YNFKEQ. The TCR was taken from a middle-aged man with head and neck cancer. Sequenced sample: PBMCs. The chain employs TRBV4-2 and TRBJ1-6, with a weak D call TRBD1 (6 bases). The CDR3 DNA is TGTGCCAGCAGCCAAGGAGAACGACAGGAGTATAATTCACCCCTCCACTTT. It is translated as CASSQGERQEYNSPLHF.